This T cell receptor beta chain came from a study of molecular identifiers for immune sequencing clone quantification. Bulk TCR libraries were made with methods that had been previously described and with listed TCR primers. TCRdb re-derived calls from the PCR reads in MiXCR, one entry per CDR3 protein. The table lists more than 450,000 distinct CDR3 sequences, roughly a fifth of them singletons. Study-level results: The share of molecules held by clones above 20 RNA copies was over 97% in effector cells and under 1% in naive cells.

This clonotype came up many times. Its antigen remains unknown. Sorted inputs of roughly 17,000 to 1,100,000 cells, with 10%, 30% or 50% RNA, yielded naive CD8 libraries. When naive CD8 T cells were sorted, they were gated as CD8+CD4-CCR7+CD45RA+. The specimen sequenced was naive CD8+ T cells from blood, with Jurkat cell RNA spiked in. Subset: FACS-sorted CD8+CD4-CCR7+CD45RA+ naive T cells. The receptor comes from a human donor in good health. Some libraries in this study had Jurkat cell RNA spiked in.

CDR3 protein: CASSFIPTGSKNIQYF. The CDR3 nucleotides are TGTGCCAGCAGTTTCATCCCTACAGGGTCCAAAAACATTCAGTACTTC. The rearrangement uses TRBV27 and TRBJ2-4; TRBD1 is a possible D gene (6 bases). The CDR3 contains 16 residues. V lost 3 bases to trimming and J lost 2 bases, with 14 bases between them. Germline V CDR1 and CDR2: MNHEY, SMNVEV (reference sequence).